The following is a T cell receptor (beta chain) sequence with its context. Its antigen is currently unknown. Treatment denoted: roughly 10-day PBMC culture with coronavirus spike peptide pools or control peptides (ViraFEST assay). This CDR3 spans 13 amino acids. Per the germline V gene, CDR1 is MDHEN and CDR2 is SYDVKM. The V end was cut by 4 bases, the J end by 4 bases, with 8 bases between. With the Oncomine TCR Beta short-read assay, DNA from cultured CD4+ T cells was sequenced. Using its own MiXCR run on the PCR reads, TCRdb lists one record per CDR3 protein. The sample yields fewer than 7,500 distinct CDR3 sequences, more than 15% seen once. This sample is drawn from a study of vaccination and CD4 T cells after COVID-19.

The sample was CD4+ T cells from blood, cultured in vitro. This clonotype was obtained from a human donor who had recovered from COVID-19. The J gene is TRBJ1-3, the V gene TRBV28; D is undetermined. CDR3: CASSYRVGNTIYF. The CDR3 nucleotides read TGTGCCAGCAGTTATCGAGTGGGAAACACCATATATTTT.